Listed below are T cell receptor beta chains from one sample, sequenced in a study of cytomegalovirus exposure and HLA in healthy donors. Produced via immunoSEQ multiplex PCR; TCRdb's table is partial and in-frame only. The sample consists of about 160,000 clones, 80% to 90% of them appearing once. Sequenced sample: PBMCs. The receptors derive from a man between 45 and 60 years old in good health and CMV-seropositive. Both conserved end residues are part of each CDR3. Each record gives: J gene, clone size, V gene, D gene, CDR3 protein. D genes are given only for firm matches. Some rows have no size entry. The others give once, few or many, or a class for an expanded clone.

J: TRBJ1-5
size: -
V: TRBV19
D: TRBD1
CDR3: CASYPGQGLRSNQPQHF

J: TRBJ1-3
size: -
V: TRBV6-1
D: -
CDR3: CASNPGTSGNTIYF

J: TRBJ2-1
size: -
V: TRBV27
D: -
CDR3: CASSSSRRVHSYNEQFF

J: TRBJ2-5
size: -
V: TRBV9
D: TRBD2
CDR3: CASSVDGGVETQYF

J: TRBJ2-5
size: -
V: TRBV5-1
D: TRBD2
CDR3: CASSLAGGAEETQYF

J: TRBJ2-1
size: -
V: TRBV5-1
D: -
CDR3: CASSLISGFVEQFF

J: TRBJ1-2
size: -
V: TRBV25-1
D: TRBD1
CDR3: CASSELGTGEGGYTF

J: TRBJ2-2
size: -
V: TRBV25-1
D: TRBD1
CDR3: CASSEFATGSGELFF

J: TRBJ2-1
size: once
V: TRBV7-9
D: -
CDR3: CASSPRDSSYNEQFF

J: TRBJ1-4
size: -
V: TRBV2
D: -
CDR3: CASSEDRVTNEKLFF

J: TRBJ2-3
size: -
V: TRBV9
D: TRBD2
CDR3: CASSASGTRSTDTQYF

J: TRBJ2-1
size: -
V: TRBV13
D: TRBD2
CDR3: CASGLTSGSYNEQFF

J: TRBJ2-1
size: -
V: TRBV29-1
D: -
CDR3: CSVQKEDNEQFF

J: TRBJ1-4
size: few
V: TRBV9
D: TRBD1
CDR3: CASSVGQGFATNEKLFF

J: TRBJ2-1
size: -
V: TRBV4-1
D: TRBD2
CDR3: CASSHGLAGYNEQFF

J: TRBJ1-5
size: -
V: TRBV27
D: -
CDR3: CASSLGGKQPQHF

J: TRBJ1-5
size: many
V: TRBV5-8
D: -
CDR3: CASSLRAGWQPQHF

J: TRBJ1-1
size: -
V: TRBV2
D: -
CDR3: CASSEGQVSTEAFF

J: TRBJ2-3
size: -
V: TRBV28
D: TRBD2
CDR3: CASSPIAGVQDTQYF

J: TRBJ1-3
size: few
V: TRBV4-2
D: -
CDR3: CASSSLRGGTGNTIYF

J: TRBJ1-2
size: -
V: TRBV5-4
D: TRBD1
CDR3: CASSSGTGEGYTF

J: TRBJ2-2
size: few
V: TRBV5-1
D: TRBD1
CDR3: CASSTDRGLNTGELFF

J: TRBJ2-5
size: few
V: TRBV19
D: TRBD1
CDR3: CASSSGQVKETQYF

J: TRBJ1-1
size: once
V: TRBV11-2
D: TRBD1
CDR3: CASSLAPWTGKSTEAFF

J: TRBJ2-3
size: -
V: TRBV29-1
D: -
CDR3: CSVESGTDTQYF

J: TRBJ2-3
size: once
V: TRBV4-1
D: TRBD2
CDR3: CASSQALAGAYTQYF

J: TRBJ2-2
size: -
V: TRBV21-1
D: -
CDR3: CALPAAPGELFF

J: TRBJ2-1
size: -
V: TRBV29-1
D: TRBD2
CDR3: CSVEEGTSGSWNEQFF

J: TRBJ1-1
size: -
V: TRBV7-9
D: TRBD1
CDR3: CASRLTGPTEAFF

J: TRBJ2-5
size: -
V: TRBV20-1
D: -
CDR3: CSGVRETQYF

J: TRBJ1-1
size: -
V: TRBV30
D: -
CDR3: CAWSADRRNTEAFF

J: TRBJ2-4
size: -
V: TRBV11-3
D: -
CDR3: CASSLVIAGRAKNIQYF

J: TRBJ2-3
size: -
V: TRBV6-1
D: TRBD2
CDR3: CASSEEIAGGLTDTQYF

J: TRBJ1-1
size: -
V: TRBV18
D: TRBD1
CDR3: CASSPSTGVNTEAFF

J: TRBJ2-1
size: few
V: TRBV4-1
D: TRBD2
CDR3: CASSQDPAGVYNEQFF

J: TRBJ1-1
size: -
V: TRBV30
D: -
CDR3: CASWRTEAFF

J: TRBJ2-5
size: -
V: TRBV6-5
D: -
CDR3: CASSYEGWTQYF

J: TRBJ2-1
size: -
V: TRBV10-2
D: TRBD2
CDR3: CASKGLAGGDEQFF

J: TRBJ2-1
size: -
V: TRBV29-1
D: TRBD2
CDR3: CSVMGLAGGEQFF

J: TRBJ2-5
size: -
V: TRBV7-3
D: TRBD2
CDR3: CASSSSGGARETQYF

J: TRBJ1-5
size: -
V: TRBV19
D: TRBD1
CDR3: CASSIRGEGQAPGPQHF